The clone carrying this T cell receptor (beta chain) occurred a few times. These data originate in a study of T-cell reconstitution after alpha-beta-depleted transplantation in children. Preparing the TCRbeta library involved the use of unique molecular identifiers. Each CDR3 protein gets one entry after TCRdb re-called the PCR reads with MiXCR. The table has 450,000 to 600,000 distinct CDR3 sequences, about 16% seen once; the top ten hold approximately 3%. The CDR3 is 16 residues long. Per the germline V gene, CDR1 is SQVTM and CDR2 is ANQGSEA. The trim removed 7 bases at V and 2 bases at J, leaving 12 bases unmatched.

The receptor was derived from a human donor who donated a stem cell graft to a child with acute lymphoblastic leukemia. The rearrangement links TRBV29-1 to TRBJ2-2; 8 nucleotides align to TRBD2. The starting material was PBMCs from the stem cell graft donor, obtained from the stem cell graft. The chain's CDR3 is CSGLEVLAANTGELFF. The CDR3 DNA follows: TGCAGCGGACTTGAAGTACTAGCGGCCAACACCGGGGAGCTGTTTTTT.